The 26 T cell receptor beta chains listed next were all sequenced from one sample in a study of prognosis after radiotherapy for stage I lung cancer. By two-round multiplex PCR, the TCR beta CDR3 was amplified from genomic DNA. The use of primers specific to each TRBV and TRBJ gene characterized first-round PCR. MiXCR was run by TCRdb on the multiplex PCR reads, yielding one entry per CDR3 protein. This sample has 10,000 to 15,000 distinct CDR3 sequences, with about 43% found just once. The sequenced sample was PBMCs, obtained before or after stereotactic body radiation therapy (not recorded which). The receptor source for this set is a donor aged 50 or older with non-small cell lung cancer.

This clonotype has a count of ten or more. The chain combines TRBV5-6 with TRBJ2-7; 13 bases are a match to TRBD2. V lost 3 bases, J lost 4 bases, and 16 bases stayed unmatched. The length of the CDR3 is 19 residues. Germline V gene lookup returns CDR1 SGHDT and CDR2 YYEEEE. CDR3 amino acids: CASSSRSTEGLAGKYEQYF. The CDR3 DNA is TGTGCCAGCAGCTCACGAAGTACAGAGGGACTAGCGGGAAAGTACGAGCAGTACTTC.

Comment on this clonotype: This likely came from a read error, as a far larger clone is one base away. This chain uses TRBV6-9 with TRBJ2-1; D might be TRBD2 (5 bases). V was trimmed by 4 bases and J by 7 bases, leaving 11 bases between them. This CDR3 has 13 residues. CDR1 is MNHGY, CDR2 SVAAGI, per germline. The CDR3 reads CASSWTRKNEQFF. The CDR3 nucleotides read TGTGCCAGCAGTTGGACTCGTAAAAATGAGCAGTTCTTC.

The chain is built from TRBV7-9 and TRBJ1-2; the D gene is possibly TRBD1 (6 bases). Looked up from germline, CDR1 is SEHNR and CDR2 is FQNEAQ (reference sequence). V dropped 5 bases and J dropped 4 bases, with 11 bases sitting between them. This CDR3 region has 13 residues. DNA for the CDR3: TGTGCCAGCAGCCTAACAGGGTTCTATGGCTACACCTTC. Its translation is CASSLTGFYGYTF.

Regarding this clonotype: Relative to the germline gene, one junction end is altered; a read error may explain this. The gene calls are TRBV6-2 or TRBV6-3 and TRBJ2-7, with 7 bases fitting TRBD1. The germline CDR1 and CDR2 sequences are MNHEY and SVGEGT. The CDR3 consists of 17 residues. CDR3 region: CVSSSRPGQVMGYEHYF. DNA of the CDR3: TGTGTCAGCAGCTCCCGACCCGGACAGGTAATGGGCTACGAGCACTACTTC.

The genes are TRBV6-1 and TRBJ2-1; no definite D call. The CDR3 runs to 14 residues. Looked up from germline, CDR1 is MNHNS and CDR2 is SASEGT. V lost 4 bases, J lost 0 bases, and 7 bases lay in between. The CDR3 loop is CASSGVISYNEQFF. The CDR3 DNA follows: TGTGCCAGCAGTGGAGTAATCTCCTACAATGAGCAGTTCTTC.

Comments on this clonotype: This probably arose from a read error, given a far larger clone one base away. The CDR3 reads CASSLYFGVPSGHNEQFF. The CDR3 DNA sequence: TGTGCCAGCAGCTTATATTTTGGTGTGCCTAGCGGGCACAATGAGCAGTTCTTC. The chain carries TRBV7-9 and TRBJ2-1; 8 bases fit TRBD2. Per the germline V gene, CDR1 is SEHNR and CDR2 is FQNEAQ (reference sequence). The CDR3 spans 18 residues. V lost 2 bases to trimming and J lost 5 bases; unmatched junction nucleotides: 14. Full variable domain (missing parts from reference TRBV7-9 and TRBJ2-1): DTGVSQNPRHKITKRGQNVTFRCDPISEHNRLYWYRQTLGQGPEFLTYFQNEAQLEKSRLLSDRFSAERPKGSFSTLEIQRTEQGDSAMYLCASSLYFGVPSGHNEQFFGPGTRLTVL.

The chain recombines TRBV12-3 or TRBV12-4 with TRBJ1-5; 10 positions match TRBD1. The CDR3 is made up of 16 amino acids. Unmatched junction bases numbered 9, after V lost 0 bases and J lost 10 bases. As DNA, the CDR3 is TGTGCCAGCAGTTTAGCATCAGGGACAGGGGATCGACCCCAGCATTTT. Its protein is CASSLASGTGDRPQHF.

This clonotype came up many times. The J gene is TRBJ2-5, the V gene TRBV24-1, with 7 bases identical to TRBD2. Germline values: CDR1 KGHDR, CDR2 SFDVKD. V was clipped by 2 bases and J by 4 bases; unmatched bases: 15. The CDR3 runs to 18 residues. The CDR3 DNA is TGTGCCACCAGTGATTGGGATGCCCTGGGGGGGTTTGGAGAGACCCAGTACTTC. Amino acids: CATSDWDALGGFGETQYF.

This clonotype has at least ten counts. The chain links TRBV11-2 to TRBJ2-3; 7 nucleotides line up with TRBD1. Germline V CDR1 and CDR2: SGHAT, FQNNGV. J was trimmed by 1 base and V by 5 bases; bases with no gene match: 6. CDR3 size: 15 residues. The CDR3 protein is CASSPYGQGTDTQYF. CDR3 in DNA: TGTGCCAGCAGCCCATACGGACAGGGCACAGATACGCAGTATTTT.

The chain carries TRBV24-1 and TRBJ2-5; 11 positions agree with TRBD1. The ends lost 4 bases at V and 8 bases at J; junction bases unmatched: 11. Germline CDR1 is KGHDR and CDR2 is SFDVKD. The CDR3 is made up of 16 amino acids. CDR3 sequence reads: CATSDPGTGGQYTQYF. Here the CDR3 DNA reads TGTGCCACCAGTGACCCGGGGACAGGGGGACAATATACCCAGTACTTC.

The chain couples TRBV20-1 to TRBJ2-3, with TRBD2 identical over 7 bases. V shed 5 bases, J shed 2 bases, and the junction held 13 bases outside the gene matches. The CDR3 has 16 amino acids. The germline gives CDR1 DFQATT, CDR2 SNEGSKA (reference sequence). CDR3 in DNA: TGCAGTGCTTACCTAGTGGCGGGGGACCCCACAGATACGCAGTATTTT. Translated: CSAYLVAGDPTDTQYF.

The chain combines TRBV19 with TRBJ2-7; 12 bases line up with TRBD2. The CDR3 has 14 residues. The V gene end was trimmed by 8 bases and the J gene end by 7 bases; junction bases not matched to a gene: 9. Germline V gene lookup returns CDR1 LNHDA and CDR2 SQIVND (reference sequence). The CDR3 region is CASAASSGRAEQYF. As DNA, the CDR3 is TGTGCCAGTGCCGCCTCTAGCGGGAGGGCGGAGCAGTACTTC. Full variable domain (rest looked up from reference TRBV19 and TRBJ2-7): DGGITQSPKYLFRKEGQNVTLSCEQNLNHDAMYWYRQDPGQGLRLIYYSQIVNDFQKGDIAEGYSVSREKKESFPLTVTSAQKNPTAFYLCASAASSGRAEQYFGPGTRLTVT.

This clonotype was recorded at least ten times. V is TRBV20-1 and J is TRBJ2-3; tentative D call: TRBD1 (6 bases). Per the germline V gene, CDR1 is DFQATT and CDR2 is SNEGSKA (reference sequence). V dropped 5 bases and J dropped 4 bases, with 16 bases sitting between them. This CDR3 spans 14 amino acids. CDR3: CSASRRGIADTQYF. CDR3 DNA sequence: TGCAGTGCTTCCCGCAGGGGAATCGCAGATACGCAGTATTTT.

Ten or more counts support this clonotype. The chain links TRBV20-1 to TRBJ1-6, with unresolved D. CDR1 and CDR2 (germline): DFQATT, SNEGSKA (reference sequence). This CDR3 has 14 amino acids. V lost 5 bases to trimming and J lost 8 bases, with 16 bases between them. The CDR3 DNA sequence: TGCAGTGCTCAAGTCATTGGGGTCGATTCACCCCTCCACTTT. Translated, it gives CSAQVIGVDSPLHF.

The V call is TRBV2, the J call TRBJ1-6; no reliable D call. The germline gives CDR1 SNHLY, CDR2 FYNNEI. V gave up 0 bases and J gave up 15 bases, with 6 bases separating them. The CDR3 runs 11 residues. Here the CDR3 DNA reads TGTGCCAGCAGTGAAGCCCCTAACCTCCACTTT. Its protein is CASSEAPNLHF.

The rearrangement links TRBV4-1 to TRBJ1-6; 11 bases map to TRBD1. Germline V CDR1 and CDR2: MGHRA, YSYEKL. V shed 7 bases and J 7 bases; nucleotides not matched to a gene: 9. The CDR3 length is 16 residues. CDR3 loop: CASIFRTGGLNSPLHF. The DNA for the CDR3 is TGCGCCAGCATCTTCAGGACAGGGGGCCTGAATTCACCCCTCCACTTT.

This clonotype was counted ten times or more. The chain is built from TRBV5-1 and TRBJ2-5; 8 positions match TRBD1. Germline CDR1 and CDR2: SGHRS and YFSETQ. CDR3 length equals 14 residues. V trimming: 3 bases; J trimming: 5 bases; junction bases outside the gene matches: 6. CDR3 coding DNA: TGCGCCAGCAGCTCGACAGGGGCAGGTGAGACCCAGTACTTC. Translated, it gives CASSSTGAGETQYF.

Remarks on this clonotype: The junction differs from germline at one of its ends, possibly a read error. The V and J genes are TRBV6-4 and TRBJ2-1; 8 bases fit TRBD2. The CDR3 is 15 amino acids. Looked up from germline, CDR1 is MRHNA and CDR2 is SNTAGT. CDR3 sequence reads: CASSIAGTTYNEQLF. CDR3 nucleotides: TGTGCCAGCAGTATAGCGGGAACGACCTACAATGAGCAGTTATTC.

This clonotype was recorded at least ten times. The CDR3 spells CASTRGGHSYEQYF. The CDR3 DNA is TGTGCCAGCACCAGGGGTGGTCACTCCTACGAGCAGTACTTC. V is TRBV2 and J is TRBJ2-7, with D tentatively TRBD1 (6 bases). Germline lookup yields CDR1 SNHLY and CDR2 FYNNEI. This CDR3 comprises 14 residues. V was cut by 7 bases and J by 0 bases, with 13 bases left in between.

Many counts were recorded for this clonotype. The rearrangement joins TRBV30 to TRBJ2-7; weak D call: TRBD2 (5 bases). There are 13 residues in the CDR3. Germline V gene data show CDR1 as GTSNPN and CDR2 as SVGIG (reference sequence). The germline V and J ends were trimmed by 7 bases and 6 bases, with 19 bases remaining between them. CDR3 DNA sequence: TGTGCCTCCCCCACCCGGGAAACCGGCGAGCAGTACTTC. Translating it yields CASPTRETGEQYF.

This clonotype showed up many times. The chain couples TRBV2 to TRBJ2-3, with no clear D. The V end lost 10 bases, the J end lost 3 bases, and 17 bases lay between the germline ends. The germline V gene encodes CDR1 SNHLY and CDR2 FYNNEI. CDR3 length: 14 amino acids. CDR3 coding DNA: TGTGCCATATTCGACGGTGGATATACAGATACGCAGTATTTT. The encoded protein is CAIFDGGYTDTQYF.

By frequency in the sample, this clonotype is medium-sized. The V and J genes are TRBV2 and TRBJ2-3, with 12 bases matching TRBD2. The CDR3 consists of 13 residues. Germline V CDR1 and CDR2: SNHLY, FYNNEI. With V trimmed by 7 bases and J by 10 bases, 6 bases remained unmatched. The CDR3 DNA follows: TGTGCCAGCACCGGGACTAGCGGGTCCCCGCAGTATTTT. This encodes CASTGTSGSPQYF.

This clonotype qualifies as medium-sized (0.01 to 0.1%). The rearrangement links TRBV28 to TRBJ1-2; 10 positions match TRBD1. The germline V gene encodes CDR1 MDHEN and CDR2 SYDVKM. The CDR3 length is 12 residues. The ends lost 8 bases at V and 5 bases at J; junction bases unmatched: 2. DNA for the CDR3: TGTGCCAGCGGGGACAGGGGTTATGGCTACACCTTC. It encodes CASGDRGYGYTF.

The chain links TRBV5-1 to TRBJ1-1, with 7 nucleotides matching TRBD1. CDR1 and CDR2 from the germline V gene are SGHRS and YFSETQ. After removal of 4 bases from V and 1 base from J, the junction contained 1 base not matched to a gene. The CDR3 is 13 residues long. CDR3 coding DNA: TGCGCCAGCAGCGACAGGGAGAACACTGAAGCTTTCTTT. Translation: CASSDRENTEAFF.

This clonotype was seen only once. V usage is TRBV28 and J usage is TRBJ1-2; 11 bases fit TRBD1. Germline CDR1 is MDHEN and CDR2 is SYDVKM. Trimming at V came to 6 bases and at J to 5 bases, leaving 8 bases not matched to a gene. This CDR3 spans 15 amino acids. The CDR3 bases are TGTGCCAGCAGCCGAGGACAGGGGGCTCGTTATGGCTACACCTTC. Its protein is CASSRGQGARYGYTF.

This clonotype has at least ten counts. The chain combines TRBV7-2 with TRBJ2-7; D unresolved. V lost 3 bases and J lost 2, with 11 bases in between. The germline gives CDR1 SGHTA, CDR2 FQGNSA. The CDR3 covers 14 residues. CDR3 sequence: CASSLTTLPYEQYF. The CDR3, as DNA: TGTGCCAGCAGCTTGACGACCCTCCCCTACGAGCAGTACTTC.